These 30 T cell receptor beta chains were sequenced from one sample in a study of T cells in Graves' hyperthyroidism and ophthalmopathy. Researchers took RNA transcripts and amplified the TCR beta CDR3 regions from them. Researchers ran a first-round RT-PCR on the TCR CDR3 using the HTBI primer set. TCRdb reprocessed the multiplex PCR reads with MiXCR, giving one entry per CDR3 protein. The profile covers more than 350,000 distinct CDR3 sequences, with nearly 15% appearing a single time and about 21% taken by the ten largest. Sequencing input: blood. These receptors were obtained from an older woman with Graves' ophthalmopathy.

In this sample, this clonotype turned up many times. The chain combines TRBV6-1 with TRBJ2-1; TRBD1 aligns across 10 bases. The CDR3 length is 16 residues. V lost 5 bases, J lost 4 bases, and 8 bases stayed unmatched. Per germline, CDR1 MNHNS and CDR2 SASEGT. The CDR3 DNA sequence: TGTGCCAGCAGTAAAACCGGGACAGGGGATTACAATGAGCAGTTCTTC. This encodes CASSKTGTGDYNEQFF.

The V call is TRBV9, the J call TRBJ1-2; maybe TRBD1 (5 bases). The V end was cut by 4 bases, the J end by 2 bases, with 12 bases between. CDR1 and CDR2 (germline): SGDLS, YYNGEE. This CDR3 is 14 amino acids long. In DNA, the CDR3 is TGTGCCAGCAGCCCGGGGGGGGGAAACTATGGCTACACCTTC. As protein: CASSPGGGNYGYTF. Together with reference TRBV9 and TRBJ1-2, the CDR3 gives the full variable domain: DSGVTQTPKHLITATGQRVTLRCSPRSGDLSVYWYQQSLDQGLQFLIQYYNGEERAKGNILERFSAQQFPDLHSELNLSSLELGDSALYFCASSPGGGNYGYTFGSGTRLTVV.

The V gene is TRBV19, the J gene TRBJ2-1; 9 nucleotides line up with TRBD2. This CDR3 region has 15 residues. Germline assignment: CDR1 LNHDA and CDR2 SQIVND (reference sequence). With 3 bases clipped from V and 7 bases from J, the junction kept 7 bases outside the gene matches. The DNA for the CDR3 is TGTGCCAGTAGTATCGCCTTAGCGGGGGTAAATGAGCAGTTCTTC. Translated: CASSIALAGVNEQFF.

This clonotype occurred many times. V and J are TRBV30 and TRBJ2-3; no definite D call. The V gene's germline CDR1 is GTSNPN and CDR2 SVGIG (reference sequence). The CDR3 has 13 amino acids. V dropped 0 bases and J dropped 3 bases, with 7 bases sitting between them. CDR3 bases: TGTGCCTGGAGTGTAGTGGATACAGATACGCAGTATTTT. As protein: CAWSVVDTDTQYF.

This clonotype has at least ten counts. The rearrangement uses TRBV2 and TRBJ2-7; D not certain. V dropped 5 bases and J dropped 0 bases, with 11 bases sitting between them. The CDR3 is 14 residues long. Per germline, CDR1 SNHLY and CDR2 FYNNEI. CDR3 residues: CASSFRMHSYEQYF. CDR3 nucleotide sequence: TGTGCCAGCAGTTTCCGGATGCACTCCTACGAGCAGTACTTC.

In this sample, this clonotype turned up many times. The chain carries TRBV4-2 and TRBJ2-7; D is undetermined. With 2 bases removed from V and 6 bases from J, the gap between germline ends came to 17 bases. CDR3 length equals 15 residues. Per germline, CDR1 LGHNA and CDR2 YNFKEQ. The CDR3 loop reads CASSQSLVQMGEQYF. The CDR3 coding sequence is TGTGCCAGCAGCCAATCTCTGGTCCAAATGGGCGAGCAGTACTTC.

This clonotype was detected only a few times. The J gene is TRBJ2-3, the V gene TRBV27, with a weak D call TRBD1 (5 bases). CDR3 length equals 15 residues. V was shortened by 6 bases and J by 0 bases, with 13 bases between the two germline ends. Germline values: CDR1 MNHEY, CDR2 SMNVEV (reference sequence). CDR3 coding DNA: TGTGCCAGCAGCCAAGGATGGGGCAGCACAGATACGCAGTATTTT. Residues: CASSQGWGSTDTQYF.

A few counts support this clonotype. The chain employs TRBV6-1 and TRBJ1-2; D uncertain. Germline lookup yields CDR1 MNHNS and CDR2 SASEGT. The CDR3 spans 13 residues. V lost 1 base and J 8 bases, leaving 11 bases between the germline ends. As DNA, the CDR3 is TGTGCCAGCAGTGAAGTTGCCCCGGGGGGCTACACCTTC. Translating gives CASSEVAPGGYTF.

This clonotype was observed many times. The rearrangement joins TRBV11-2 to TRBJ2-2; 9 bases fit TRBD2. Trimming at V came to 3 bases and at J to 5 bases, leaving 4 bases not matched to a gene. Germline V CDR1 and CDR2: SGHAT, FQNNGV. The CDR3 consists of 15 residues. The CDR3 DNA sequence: TGTGCCAGCAGCTTGCGGGAGGGCCAAACCGGGGAGCTGTTTTTT. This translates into CASSLREGQTGELFF.

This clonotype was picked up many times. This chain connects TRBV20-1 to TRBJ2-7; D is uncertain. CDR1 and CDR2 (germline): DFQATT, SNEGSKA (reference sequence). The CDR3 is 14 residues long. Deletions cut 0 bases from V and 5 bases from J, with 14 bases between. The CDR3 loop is CSARERRLRNEQYF. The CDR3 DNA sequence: TGCAGTGCTAGAGAAAGGCGGTTACGGAACGAGCAGTACTTC.

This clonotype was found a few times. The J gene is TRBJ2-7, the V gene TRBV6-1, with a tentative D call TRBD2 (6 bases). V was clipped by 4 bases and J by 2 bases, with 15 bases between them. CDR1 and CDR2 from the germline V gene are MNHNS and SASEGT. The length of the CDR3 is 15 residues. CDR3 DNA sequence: TGTGCCAGCAGTGCCCCCGGGACTTTTCCCTACGAGCAGTACTTC. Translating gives CASSAPGTFPYEQYF.

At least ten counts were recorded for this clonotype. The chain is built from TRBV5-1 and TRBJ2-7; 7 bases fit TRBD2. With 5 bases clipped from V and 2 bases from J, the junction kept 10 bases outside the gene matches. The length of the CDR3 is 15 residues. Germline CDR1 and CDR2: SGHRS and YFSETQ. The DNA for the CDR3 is TGCGCCAGCAGTGACGGTGGGAGGGGCGCCTACGAGCAGTACTTC. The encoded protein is CASSDGGRGAYEQYF.

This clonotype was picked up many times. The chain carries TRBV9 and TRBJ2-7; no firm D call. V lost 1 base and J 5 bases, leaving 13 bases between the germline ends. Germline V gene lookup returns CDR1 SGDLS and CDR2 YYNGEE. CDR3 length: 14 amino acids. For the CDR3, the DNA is TGTGCCAGCAGCGTACGGGCGGCCCCCCACGAGCAGTACTTC. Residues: CASSVRAAPHEQYF.

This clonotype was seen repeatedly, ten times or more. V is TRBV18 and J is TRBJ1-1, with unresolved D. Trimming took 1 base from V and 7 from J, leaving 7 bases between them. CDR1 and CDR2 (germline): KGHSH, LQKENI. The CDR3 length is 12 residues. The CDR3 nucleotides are TGTGCCAGCTCACCACTTGTGGGTGAAGCTTTCTTT. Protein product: CASSPLVGEAFF.

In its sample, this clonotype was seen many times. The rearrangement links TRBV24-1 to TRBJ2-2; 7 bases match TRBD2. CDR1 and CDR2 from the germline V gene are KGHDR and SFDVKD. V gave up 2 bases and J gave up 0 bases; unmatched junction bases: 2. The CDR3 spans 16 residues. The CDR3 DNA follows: TGTGCCACCAGTGATTGGGGGGGGACGAACACCGGGGAGCTGTTTTTT. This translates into CATSDWGGTNTGELFF.

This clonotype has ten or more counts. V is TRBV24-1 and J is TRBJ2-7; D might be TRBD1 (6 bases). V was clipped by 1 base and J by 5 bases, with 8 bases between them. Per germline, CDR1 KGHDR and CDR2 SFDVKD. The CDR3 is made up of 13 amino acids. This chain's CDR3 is CATSDFRGHEQYF. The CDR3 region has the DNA TGTGCCACCAGTGATTTCAGGGGCCACGAGCAGTACTTC.

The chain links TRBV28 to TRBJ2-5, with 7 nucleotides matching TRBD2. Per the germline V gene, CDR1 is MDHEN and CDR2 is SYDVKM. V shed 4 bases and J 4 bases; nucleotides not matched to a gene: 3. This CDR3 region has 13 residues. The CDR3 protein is CASSSPSGETQYF. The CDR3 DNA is TGTGCCAGCAGTTCCCCTAGCGGAGAGACCCAGTACTTC. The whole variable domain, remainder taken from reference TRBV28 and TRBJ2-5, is DVKVTQSSRYLVKRTGEKVFLECVQDMDHENMFWYRQDPGLGLRLIYFSYDVKMKEKGDIPEGYSVSREKKERFSLILESASTNQTSMYLCASSSPSGETQYFGPGTRLLVL.

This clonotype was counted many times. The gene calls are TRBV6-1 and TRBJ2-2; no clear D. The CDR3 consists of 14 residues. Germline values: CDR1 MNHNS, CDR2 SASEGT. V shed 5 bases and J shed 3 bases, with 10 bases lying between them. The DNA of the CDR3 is TGTGCCAGCAGTCTCCACCTGGACACCGGGGAGCTGTTTTTT. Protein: CASSLHLDTGELFF.

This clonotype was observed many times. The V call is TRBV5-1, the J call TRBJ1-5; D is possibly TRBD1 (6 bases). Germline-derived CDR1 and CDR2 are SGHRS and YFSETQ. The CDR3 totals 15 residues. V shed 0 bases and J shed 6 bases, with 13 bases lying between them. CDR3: CASSLGQGMGQPQHF. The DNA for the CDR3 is TGCGCCAGCAGCTTGGGGCAGGGGATGGGTCAGCCCCAGCATTTT. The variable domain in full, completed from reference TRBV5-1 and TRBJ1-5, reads KAGVTQTPRYLIKTRGQQVTLSCSPISGHRSVSWYQQTPGQGLQFLFEYFSETQRNKGNFPGRFSGRQFSNSRSEMNVSTLELGDSALYLCASSLGQGMGQPQHFGDGTRLSIL.

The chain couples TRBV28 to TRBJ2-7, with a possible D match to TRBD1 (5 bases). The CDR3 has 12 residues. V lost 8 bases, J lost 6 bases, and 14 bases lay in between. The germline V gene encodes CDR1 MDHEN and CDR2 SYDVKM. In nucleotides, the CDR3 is TGTGCCAGCCTTTCATTAGGGGTCGAGCAGTACTTC. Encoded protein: CASLSLGVEQYF.

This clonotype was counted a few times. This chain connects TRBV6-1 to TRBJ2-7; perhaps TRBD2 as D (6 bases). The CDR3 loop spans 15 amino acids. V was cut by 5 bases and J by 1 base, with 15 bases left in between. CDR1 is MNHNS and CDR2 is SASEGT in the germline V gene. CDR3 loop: CASSPGGWRSYEQYF. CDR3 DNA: TGTGCCAGCAGTCCCGGGGGTTGGCGGTCCTACGAGCAGTACTTC.

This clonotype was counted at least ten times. CDR3 DNA sequence: TGCAGTGCTAGACAAGCGGGAAACTTCTACGAGCAGTACTTC. Its protein product is CSARQAGNFYEQYF. The rearrangement joins TRBV20-1 to TRBJ2-7; 7 nucleotides agree with TRBD2. The CDR3 is 14 amino acids. After removal of 2 bases from V and 3 bases from J, the junction contained 7 bases not matched to a gene. CDR1 and CDR2 from the germline V gene are DFQATT and SNEGSKA (reference sequence).

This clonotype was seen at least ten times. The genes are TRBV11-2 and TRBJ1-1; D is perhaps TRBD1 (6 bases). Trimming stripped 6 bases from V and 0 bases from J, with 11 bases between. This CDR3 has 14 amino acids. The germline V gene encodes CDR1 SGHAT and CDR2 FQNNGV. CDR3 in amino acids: CASRLDRMNTEAFF. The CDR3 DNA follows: TGTGCCAGCAGACTGGACAGAATGAACACTGAAGCTTTCTTT. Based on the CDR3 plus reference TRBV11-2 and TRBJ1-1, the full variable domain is EAGVAQSPRYKIIEKRQSVAFWCNPISGHATLYWYQQILGQGPKLLIQFQNNGVVDDSQLPKDRFSAERLKGVDSTLKIQPAKLEDSAVYLCASRLDRMNTEAFFGQGTRLTVV.

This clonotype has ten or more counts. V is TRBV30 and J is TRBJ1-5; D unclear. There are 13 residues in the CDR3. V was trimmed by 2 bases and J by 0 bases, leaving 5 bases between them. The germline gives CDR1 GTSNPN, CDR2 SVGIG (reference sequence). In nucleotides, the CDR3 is TGTGCCTGGAGTTCCAATAGCAATCAGCCCCAGCATTTT. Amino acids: CAWSSNSNQPQHF.

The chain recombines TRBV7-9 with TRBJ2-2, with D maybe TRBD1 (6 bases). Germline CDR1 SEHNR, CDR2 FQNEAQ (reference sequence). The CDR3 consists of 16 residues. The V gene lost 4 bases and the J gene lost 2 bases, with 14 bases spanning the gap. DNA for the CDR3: TGTGCCAGCAGCTACCGAAGGGGGAGTAACACCGGGGAGCTGTTTTTT. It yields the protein CASSYRRGSNTGELFF.

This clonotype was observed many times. The CDR3 DNA reads TGTGCCAGCAGCTCAAGACTAGCGGGAGTGAATGAGCAGTTCTTC. It is translated as CASSSRLAGVNEQFF. The rearrangement joins TRBV27 to TRBJ2-1; the match to TRBD2 covers 12 bases. V trimming: 6 bases; J trimming: 7 bases; junction bases outside the gene matches: 7. From germline, CDR1 is MNHEY and CDR2 SMNVEV (reference sequence). The CDR3 has 15 residues.

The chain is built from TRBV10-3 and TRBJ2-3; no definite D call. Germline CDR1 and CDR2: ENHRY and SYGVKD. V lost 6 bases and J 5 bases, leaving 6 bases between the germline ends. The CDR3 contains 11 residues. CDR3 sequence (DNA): TGTGCCATCAGGGGGTTAGATACGCAGTATTTT. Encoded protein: CAIRGLDTQYF.

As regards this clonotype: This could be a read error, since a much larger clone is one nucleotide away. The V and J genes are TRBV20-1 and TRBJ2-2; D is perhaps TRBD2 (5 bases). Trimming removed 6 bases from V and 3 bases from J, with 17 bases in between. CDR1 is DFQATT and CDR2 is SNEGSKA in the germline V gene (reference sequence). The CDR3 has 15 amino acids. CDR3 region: CSAVPLGADTGELFF. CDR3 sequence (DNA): TGCAGTGCCGTCCCACTAGGAGCGGACACCGGGGAGCTGTTTTTT.

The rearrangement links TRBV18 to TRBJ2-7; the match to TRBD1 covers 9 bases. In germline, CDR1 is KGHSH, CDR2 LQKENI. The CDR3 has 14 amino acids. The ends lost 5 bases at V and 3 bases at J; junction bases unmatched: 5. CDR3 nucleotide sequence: TGTGCCAGCTCAGCCCGGGACAGGGTCTACGAGCAGTACTTC. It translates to CASSARDRVYEQYF.

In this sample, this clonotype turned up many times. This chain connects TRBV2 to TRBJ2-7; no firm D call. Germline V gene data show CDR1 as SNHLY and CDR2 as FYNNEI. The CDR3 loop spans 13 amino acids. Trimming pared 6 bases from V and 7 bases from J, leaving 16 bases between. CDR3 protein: CASRETGTVEQYF. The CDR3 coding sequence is TGTGCCAGCAGGGAGACTGGAACGGTGGAGCAGTACTTC. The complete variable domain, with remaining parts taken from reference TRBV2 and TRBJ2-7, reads EPEVTQTPSHQVTQMGQEVILRCVPISNHLYFYWYRQILGQKVEFLVSFYNNEISEKSEIFDDQFSVERPDGSNFTLKIRSTKLEDSAMYFCASRETGTVEQYFGPGTRLTVT.